This entry is about one TCR beta chain. Its target is not known. These data come from a study of vaccination effects on CD4 cells after COVID-19. The study's findings and limits: Early post-infection timepoints were absent, and convalescent patients were few. The study found marked clonal contraction of infection- and vaccine-induced clones late after vaccination.

CD4+ T cells specific for antigen were expanded with viral peptide pools by the ViraFEST assay before sequencing. Subsequent to a culture period of approximately 11 days, CD4+ T cells were isolated. Each participant received a vaccine that was either BNT162b2 or mRNA-1273, given as two doses. Cultivation was performed at two million PBMC per well with approximately 9 IU/ml IL-2 and about 9.6 ug/ml peptides added. Clones were sequenced by immunoSEQ multiplex PCR, and TCRdb holds only the in-frame ones, with some missing. The sample lists approximately 30,000 clones, more than 75% occurring once. Trimming took 1 base from V and 2 from J, leaving 11 bases between them. The CDR3 totals 15 residues. Germline CDR1 reads SGHAT; CDR2 reads FQNNGV.

The TCR was taken from a human donor who received a COVID-19 vaccine. Some clones in this sample may be carry-over from other donors' samples. J is TRBJ1-2 and V is TRBV11-2; no reliable D call. The sample in question was CD4+ T cells from PBMCs cultured with HCoV-NL63 spike peptides, obtained after COVID-19 vaccination. Here the CDR3 DNA reads TGTGCCAGCAGCTTAGGAGGCGCGGGGAACTATGGCTACACCTTC. Encoded protein: CASSLGGAGNYGYTF.